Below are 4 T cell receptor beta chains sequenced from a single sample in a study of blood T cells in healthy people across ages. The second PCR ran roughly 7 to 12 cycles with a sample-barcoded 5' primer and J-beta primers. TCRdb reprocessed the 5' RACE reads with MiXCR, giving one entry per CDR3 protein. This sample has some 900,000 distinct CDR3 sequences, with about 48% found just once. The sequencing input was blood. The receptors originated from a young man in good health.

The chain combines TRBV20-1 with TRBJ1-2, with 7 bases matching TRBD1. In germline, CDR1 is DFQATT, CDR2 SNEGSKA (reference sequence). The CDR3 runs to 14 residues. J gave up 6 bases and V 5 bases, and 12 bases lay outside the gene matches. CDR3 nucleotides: TGCAGTGCTCGACCCCCCGGACAGGCCAATGGCTACACCTTC. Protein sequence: CSARPPGQANGYTF.

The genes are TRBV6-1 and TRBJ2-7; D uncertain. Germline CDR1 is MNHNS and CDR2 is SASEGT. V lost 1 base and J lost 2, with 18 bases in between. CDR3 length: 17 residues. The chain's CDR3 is CASSEVYYITATYEQYF. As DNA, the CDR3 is TGTGCCAGCAGTGAAGTCTACTACATTACGGCCACCTACGAGCAGTACTTC.

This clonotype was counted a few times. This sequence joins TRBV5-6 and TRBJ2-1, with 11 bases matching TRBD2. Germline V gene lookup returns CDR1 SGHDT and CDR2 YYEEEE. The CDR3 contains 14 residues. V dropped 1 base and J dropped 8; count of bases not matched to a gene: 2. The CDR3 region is CASSLILAGDEQFF. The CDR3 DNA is TGTGCCAGCAGCTTGATACTAGCGGGGGATGAGCAGTTCTTC.

Here the CDR3 reads CASSLTLAGAGDTQYF. The CDR3 DNA reads TGTGCCAGCAGCCTAACCTTAGCGGGGGCTGGAGATACGCAGTATTTT. The genes are TRBV25-1 and TRBJ2-3; 9 bases align to TRBD2. The V and J ends lost 6 bases and 5 bases, in that order; junction bases with no gene match: 12. Germline V gene sequence: CDR1 MGHDK, CDR2 SYGVNS. The CDR3 runs 16 residues. Supplemented by reference TRBV25-1 and TRBJ2-3, the full variable domain reads EADIYQTPRYLVIGTGKKITLECSQTMGHDKMYWYQQDPGMELHLIHYSYGVNSTEKGDLSSESTVSRIRTEHFPLTLESARPSHTSQYLCASSLTLAGAGDTQYFGPGTRLTVL.